This T cell receptor beta chain was recorded in a study of cytomegalovirus exposure and HLA in healthy donors. The germline V gene has CDR1 SNHLY and CDR2 FYNNEI. This CDR3 comprises 13 residues. The J segment lost 6 bases and the V segment lost 6 bases, leaving 7 bases of the junction unmatched. Study-level results: Later examination showed HLA-associated TCR beta chains had greater clonal expansion than equally common others.

As concerns this clone: The antigen is not known.

Primers included in the PCR were 60 Vbeta and 13 Jbeta primers. This table comes from immunoSEQ multiplex PCR, and its TCRdb copy is limited to in-frame clones, with some not included. This sample has around 120,000 clones, with approximately 80% found just once. Sequencing input: PBMCs. The chain carries TRBV2 and TRBJ1-2, with TRBD1 identical over 7 bases. The receptor comes from a male donor in good health and CMV-seropositive. CDR3 residues: CASRGDSIHGYTF. DNA of the CDR3: TGTGCCAGCAGAGGGGACAGCATCCATGGCTACACCTTC. Drawing the rest from reference TRBV2 and TRBJ1-2, the complete variable domain is EPEVTQTPSHQVTQMGQEVILRCVPISNHLYFYWYRQILGQKVEFLVSFYNNEISEKSEIFDDQFSVERPDGSNFTLKIRSTKLEDSAMYFCASRGDSIHGYTFGSGTRLTVV.